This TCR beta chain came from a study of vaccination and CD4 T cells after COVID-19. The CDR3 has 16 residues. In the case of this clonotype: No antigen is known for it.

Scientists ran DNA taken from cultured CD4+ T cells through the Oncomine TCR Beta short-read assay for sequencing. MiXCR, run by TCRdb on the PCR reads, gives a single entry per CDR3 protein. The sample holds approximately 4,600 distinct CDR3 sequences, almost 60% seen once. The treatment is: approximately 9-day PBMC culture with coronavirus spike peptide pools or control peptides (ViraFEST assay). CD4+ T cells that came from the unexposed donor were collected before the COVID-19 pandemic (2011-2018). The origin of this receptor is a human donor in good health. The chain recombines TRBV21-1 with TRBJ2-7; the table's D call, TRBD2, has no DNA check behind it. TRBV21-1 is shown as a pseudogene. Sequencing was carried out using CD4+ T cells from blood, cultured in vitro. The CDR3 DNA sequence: TGTGCCAGCAGCACCCCAATAGCGGGAGGAACCTACGAGCAGTACTTC. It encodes CASSTPIAGGTYEQYF.